This entry describes one T cell receptor (beta chain). This sample was included in a study of T cell changes during pregnancy in multiple sclerosis. Sequenced by immunoSEQ multiplex PCR; TCRdb stores in-frame clones only, minus some. The table lists 45,000 to 65,000 clones, about 91% of them singletons. CDR1 and CDR2 from the germline V gene are SGHNT and YYREEE (reference sequence). The CDR3 runs 13 residues. V shed 4 bases, J shed 5 bases, and the junction held 5 bases outside the gene matches. Here the sequenced sample was peripheral blood, taken after pregnancy. This TCR came from a female donor in good health, enrolled as a control in a pregnancy study. This sequence joins TRBV5-4 and TRBJ2-5, with 7 bases that match TRBD2. The CDR3 is CASSPGLVETQYF. Here the CDR3 DNA reads TGTGCCAGCAGCCCAGGACTAGTGGAGACCCAGTACTTC.